The 6 T cell receptor beta chains in this list originate from one sample, sequenced in a study of synovial regulatory T cells in juvenile arthritis. Measured with immunoSEQ multiplex PCR; TCRdb has only the in-frame clones, and not every one. Its table records roughly 8,400 clones. Sequenced input: Treg cells from blood. The subset is: remaining (HLA-DR-negative) circulating blood Treg cells. The receptors stem from a donor aged 2-30 years with juvenile idiopathic arthritis.

The CDR3 loop reads CASSDNSYEQYF. This chain connects TRBV6-5 to TRBJ2-7; the TRBD1 assignment by TCRdb is unverifiable without DNA. Germline-derived CDR1 and CDR2 are MNHEY and SVGAGI. This CDR3 has 12 amino acids. No nucleotide data were recorded.

The chain links TRBV28 to TRBJ2-2; TCRdb picks TRBD1, but there is no DNA to check that call. Per the germline V gene, CDR1 is MDHEN and CDR2 is SYDVKM. There are 15 residues in the CDR3. No DNA accompanies this entry. CDR3: CASRRLGQGEWELFF.

V is TRBV7-9 and J is TRBJ2-5. Looked up from germline, CDR1 is SEHNR and CDR2 is FQNEAQ (reference sequence). This CDR3 comprises 15 residues. No DNA is given. CDR3 amino acids: CASSLEGHATETQYF.

The J gene is TRBJ1-1, the V gene TRBV7-2. CDR1 and CDR2 from the germline V gene are SGHTA and FQGNSA. The CDR3 consists of 14 residues. DNA for this receptor is not on file. CDR3 loop: CASSLVLFHTEAFF.

The chain couples TRBV7-3 to TRBJ2-3; TCRdb picks TRBD1, but there is no DNA to check that call. This CDR3 has 13 residues. There is no recorded DNA. Germline CDR1 SGHTA, CDR2 FQGTGA. The CDR3 reads CASRDTGTDTQYF.

V is TRBV10-2 and J is TRBJ2-4; TCRdb's D gene call, TRBD2, goes unchecked for lack of DNA. In germline, CDR1 is WSHSY, CDR2 SAAADI. The CDR3 length is 16 residues. No nucleotide data were recorded. The CDR3 is CASSDGGELAGNIQYF.